Shown below are 7 T cell receptor beta chains from a single sample sequenced in a study of beta chain features in type 1 diabetes (dated by TCRdb to 2016 to 2019). Overall results and qualifications from the work: Type 1 diabetes patients showed a moderate but significant shortening of TCRB CDR3 length in all four CD4+ subsets.

The library was made by the immunoSEQ multiplex PCR assay. The entire amount of isolated RNA was reverse transcribed using the High Capacity cDNA Reverse Transcription Kit, so the sequenced TCRB transcripts were expressed ones. Not all clones reach the TCRdb copy of this immuneACCESS table, which keeps in-frame sequences only. Checked studies attribute under half of the gap to unresolved V genes and leave the rest unexplained. This sample lists about 390,000 clones; around 10% were detected once. The ten top clones hold over 0.45% of the sample. Antigens for these TCRs are unknown. Source material: central memory CD4+ T cells from blood. The source is a man aged 25-45 years with type 1 diabetes.

The V call is TRBV11-3, the J call TRBJ2-1; 7 bases line up with TRBD1. The CDR3 consists of 14 residues. The V gene's germline CDR1 is SGHNT and CDR2 YENEEA. The V gene end was trimmed by 3 bases and the J gene end by 8 bases; junction bases not matched to a gene: 7. This chain's CDR3 is CASSFDRDSDEQFF. The DNA of the CDR3 is TGTGCCAGCAGCTTCGACCGGGACAGCGATGAGCAGTTCTTC.

At least ten counts were recorded for this clone. The chain uses TRBV4-1 and TRBJ2-1, with 8 bases lining up with TRBD2. Germline V gene sequence: CDR1 MGHRA, CDR2 YSYEKL. J lost 3 bases, V lost 4 bases, and 2 bases had no gene match. The CDR3 is made up of 14 amino acids. CDR3 loop: CASSRAGGYNEQFF. DNA of the CDR3: TGCGCCAGCAGCCGGGCGGGAGGCTACAATGAGCAGTTCTTC.

This clone has just a few counts. The rearrangement links TRBV11-2 to TRBJ2-5, with TRBD2 matching over 10 bases. The CDR3 is 16 amino acids. Germline V CDR1 and CDR2: SGHAT, FQNNGV. With 4 bases clipped from V and 5 bases from J, the junction kept 10 bases outside the gene matches. This chain's CDR3 is CASSWALAGVWETQYF. In nucleotides, the CDR3 is TGTGCCAGCAGCTGGGCTCTAGCGGGAGTATGGGAGACCCAGTACTTC. The full variable domain, with the rest looked up from reference TRBV11-2 and TRBJ2-5, is EAGVAQSPRYKIIEKRQSVAFWCNPISGHATLYWYQQILGQGPKLLIQFQNNGVVDDSQLPKDRFSAERLKGVDSTLKIQPAKLEDSAVYLCASSWALAGVWETQYFGPGTRLLVL.

This clone was found a few times. The V call is TRBV7-2, the J call TRBJ2-2; 7 bases line up with TRBD2. The V gene end was trimmed by 2 bases and the J gene end by 5 bases; junction bases not matched to a gene: 14. Per the germline V gene, CDR1 is SGHTA and CDR2 is FQGNSA. This CDR3 region has 18 residues. The CDR3: CASSLPQTGGGATGELFF. As DNA, the CDR3 is TGTGCCAGCAGCTTACCCCAAACGGGAGGTGGTGCGACCGGGGAGCTGTTTTTT.

The chain couples TRBV7-2 to TRBJ2-1; the D is unclear. The germline gives CDR1 SGHTA, CDR2 FQGNSA. V lost 3 bases, J lost 6 bases, and 6 bases lay in between. This CDR3 contains 12 residues. Here the CDR3 reads CASSFPPNEQFF. The CDR3 DNA reads as TGTGCCAGCAGCTTTCCCCCCAATGAGCAGTTCTTC.

Only a few counts were recorded for this clone. The CDR3 DNA reads as TGTGCCAGCAGTGAATCTAGGGATGGCTACACCTTC. Translating gives CASSESRDGYTF. The chain has TRBV2 and TRBJ1-2, with no clear D. Germline V gene data show CDR1 as SNHLY and CDR2 as FYNNEI. V was trimmed by 2 bases and J by 6 bases, leaving 7 bases between them. CDR3 length: 12 residues.

There are a few counts of this clone. V usage is TRBV29-1 and J usage is TRBJ2-5; TRBD2 is a possible D gene (5 bases). CDR3 length: 13 residues. CDR1 and CDR2 from the germline V gene are SQVTM and ANQGSEA. Trimming took 4 bases from V and 2 from J, leaving 11 bases between them. The CDR3 protein is CSVGSGSQETQYF. DNA for the CDR3: TGCAGCGTTGGATCGGGGTCTCAAGAGACCCAGTACTTC.